The T cell receptor (beta chain) described here comes from a study of breast tumors, draining lymph nodes, adjacent tissues (dated by TCRdb to 2016 to 2017). Notes on the research overall: In breast cancer patients, the study compared the TCR beta repertoires of tumor, adjacent nontumor tissue and axillary lymph nodes. The study aimed to assess the relationships and possible T-cell exchange between tumor, surrounding tissue and draining lymph node repertoires in human breast cancer.

The research as a whole found: The similarity between tumor and nontumor tissue repertoires was significantly greater in luminal-like breast cancer than in basal-like breast cancer. The study presented the conclusion that tumor T cells originate in lymph nodes as consistent with a hypothesis, not as something directly demonstrated. The data were judged consistent with most tumor T cells deriving from the lymph node and then expanding within tumor tissue. T-cell repertoire diversity in tumors was found to be lower than in lymph nodes but higher than in nontumor tissue, and preferential V and J gene usage was observed.

Points on this clonotype: What antigen it recognizes has not been identified. No qualities accompany the bases; no much larger clone lies one base away.

The reads were generated on an Illumina HiSeq 2000. Multiplex PCR amplification was used to generate the TCR beta chain libraries. High-throughput sequencing was used to analyze the amplified TCR beta chain products. Using fastp at Q25 and MiXCR, TCRdb reprocessed the public reads and kept productive beta chains. Records with the same CDR3 protein are collapsed into one entry carrying the most frequent genes and DNA. This sample comprises 20,000 to 30,000 distinct CDR3 sequences, about 24% of them detected only once. 13% of the sample comes from the top ten. Looking up the germline V gene yields CDR1 LGHNA and CDR2 YNFKEQ. V sheds 0 bases and J sheds 4 bases, leaving 13 bases between their ends. Taken from cysteine to phenylalanine, the CDR3 has 16 residues. The kept DNA is CDR3 alone, 48 bases in frame from the first base.

The rearrangement combines TRBV4-2 with TRBJ2-1; TRBD2 might be the D gene, on 6 matching bases. Sample: breast tumor tissue. The TCR sequence derives from a female donor with breast cancer. Some clones in this sample may be carry-over from other donors' samples. The DNA sequence reads TGTGCCAGCAGCCAAGATGCCGGGAGCCCTTACAATGAGCAGTTCTTC. Its translation reads: CASSQDAGSPYNEQFF.